The sample holds a few counts of the clone carrying this T cell receptor (beta chain). The antigen remains undetermined. The source of the sample is a study of OX40 agonist ivuxolimab in advanced cancers. Study details: The diagnoses of dose-escalation patients were hepatocellular carcinoma, melanoma, renal cell or head and neck cancer.

The data were produced by immunoSEQ multiplex PCR, yet TCRdb's version contains in-frame clones alone and is incomplete. Of about 64,000 clones in the sample, around 80% are singletons; the top ten hold around 5%. Whole-study results and caveats: Some patients without response likewise showed low normalized clonal expansion.

The source material was CD4+ or CD8+ T cells sorted from blood, sampled in a trial of the OX40 agonist ivuxolimab. This sequence was found in an adult with an advanced solid tumor such as melanoma, head and neck, liver or kidney cancer.

CDR3 region: CASSVQSTSTDTQYF. The CDR3 DNA reads TGTGCCAGCAGCGTTCAGAGTACTAGCACAGATACGCAGTATTTT. This chain uses TRBV9 with TRBJ2-3; D is ambiguous. Germline assignment: CDR1 SGDLS and CDR2 YYNGEE. The V gene lost 2 bases and the J gene lost 0 bases, with 10 bases spanning the gap. This CDR3 region has 15 residues.